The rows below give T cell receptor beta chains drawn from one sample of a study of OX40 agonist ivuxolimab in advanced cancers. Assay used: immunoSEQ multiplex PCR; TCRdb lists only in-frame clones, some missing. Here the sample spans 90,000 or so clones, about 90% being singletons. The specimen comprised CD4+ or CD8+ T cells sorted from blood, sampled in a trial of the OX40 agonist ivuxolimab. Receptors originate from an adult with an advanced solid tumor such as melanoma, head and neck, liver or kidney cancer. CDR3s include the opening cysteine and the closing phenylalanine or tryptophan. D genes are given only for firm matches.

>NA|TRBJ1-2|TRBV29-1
TGCAGCGTTGGAAGGGCTTACGGCTATGGCTACACCTTC
CSVGRAYGYGYTF
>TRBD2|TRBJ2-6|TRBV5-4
TGTGCCAGCAGCTTGCCCCTAGCGGGGCCCTCTGGGGCCAACGTCCTGACTTTC
CASSLPLAGPSGANVLTF
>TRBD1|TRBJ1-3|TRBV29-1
TGCAGCGTCCAGGAAGGGGGGACAGGGCCTGGAAACACCATATATTTT
CSVQEGGTGPGNTIYF
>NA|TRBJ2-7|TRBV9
TGTGCCAGCAGCGTTGGTTCCAGCTCCTACGAGCAGTACTTC
CASSVGSSSYEQYF
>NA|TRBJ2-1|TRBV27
TGTGCCAGCAGTTTATCCCCAATGGGCCCTCCATACAATGAGCAGTTCTTC
CASSLSPMGPPYNEQFF
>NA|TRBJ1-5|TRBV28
TGTGCCAGCGACTCGGGACTGATTAGCAATCAGCCCCAGCATTTT
CASDSGLISNQPQHF
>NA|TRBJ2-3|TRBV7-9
TGTGCCAACCTTGACACAGATACGCAGTATTTT
CANLDTDTQYF
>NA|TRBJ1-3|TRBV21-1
TGTGCCAGCAGCCTCCCGGGGACGCCGGGAAACACCATATATTTT
CASSLPGTPGNTIYF
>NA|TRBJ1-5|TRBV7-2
TGTGCCAGCAGCTTAGACGGCTTGATGGGTCAGCCCCAGCATTTT
CASSLDGLMGQPQHF
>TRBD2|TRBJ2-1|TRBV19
TGTGCCAGTAGCCCCTATGCGGGGGGGCGAAATGAGCAGTTCTTC
CASSPYAGGRNEQFF
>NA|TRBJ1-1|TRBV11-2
TGTGCCAGCAGCTTTTTCGGGATCGCTGAAGCTTTCTTT
CASSFFGIAEAFF
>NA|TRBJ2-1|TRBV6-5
TGTGCCAGCAGCCCGGATTACAATGAGCAGTTCTTC
CASSPDYNEQFF
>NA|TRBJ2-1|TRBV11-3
TGTGCCAGCAGCGGCCCTTTTATTATCAATGAGCAGTTCTTC
CASSGPFIINEQFF
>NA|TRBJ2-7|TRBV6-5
TGTGCCAGCAGTTACTCGCGGAGGTCAGGCGAGCAGTACTTC
CASSYSRRSGEQYF